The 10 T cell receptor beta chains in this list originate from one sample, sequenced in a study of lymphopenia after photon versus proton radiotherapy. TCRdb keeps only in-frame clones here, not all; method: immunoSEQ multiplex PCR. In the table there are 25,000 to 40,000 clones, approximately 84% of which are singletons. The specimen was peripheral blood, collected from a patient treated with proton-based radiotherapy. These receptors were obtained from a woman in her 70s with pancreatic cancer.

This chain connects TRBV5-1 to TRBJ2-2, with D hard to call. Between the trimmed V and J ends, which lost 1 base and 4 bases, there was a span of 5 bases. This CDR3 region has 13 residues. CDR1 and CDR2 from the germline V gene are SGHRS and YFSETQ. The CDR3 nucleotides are TGCGCCAGCAGCTTGAAGGGCACCGGGGAGCTGTTTTTT. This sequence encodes CASSLKGTGELFF.

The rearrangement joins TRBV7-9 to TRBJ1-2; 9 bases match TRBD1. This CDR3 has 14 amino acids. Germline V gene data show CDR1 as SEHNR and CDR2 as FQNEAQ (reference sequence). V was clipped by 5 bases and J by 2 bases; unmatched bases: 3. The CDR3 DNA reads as TGTGCCAGCAGCCCGGACAGGGGCAACTATGGCTACACCTTC. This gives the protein CASSPDRGNYGYTF.

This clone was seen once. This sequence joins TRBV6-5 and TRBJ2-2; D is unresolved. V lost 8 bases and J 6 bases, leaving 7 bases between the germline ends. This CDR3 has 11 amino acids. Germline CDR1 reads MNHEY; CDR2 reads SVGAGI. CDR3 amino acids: CASRTSGELFF. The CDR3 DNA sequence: TGTGCCAGCCGTACGTCCGGGGAGCTGTTTTTT.

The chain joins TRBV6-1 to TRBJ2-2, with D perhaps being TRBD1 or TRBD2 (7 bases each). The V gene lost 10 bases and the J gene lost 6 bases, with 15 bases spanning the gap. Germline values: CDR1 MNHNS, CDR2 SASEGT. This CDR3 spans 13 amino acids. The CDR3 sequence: CATKGGGSGELFF. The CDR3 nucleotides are TGTGCCACCAAGGGAGGGGGCTCCGGGGAGCTGTTTTTT.

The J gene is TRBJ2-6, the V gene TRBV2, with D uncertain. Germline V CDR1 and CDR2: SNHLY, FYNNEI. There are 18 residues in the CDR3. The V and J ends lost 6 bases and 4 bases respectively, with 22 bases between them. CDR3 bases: TGTGCCAGCAGAGGACGTTCATCTGGGGTAAGGGGGGCCAACGTCCTGACTTTC. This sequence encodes CASRGRSSGVRGANVLTF.

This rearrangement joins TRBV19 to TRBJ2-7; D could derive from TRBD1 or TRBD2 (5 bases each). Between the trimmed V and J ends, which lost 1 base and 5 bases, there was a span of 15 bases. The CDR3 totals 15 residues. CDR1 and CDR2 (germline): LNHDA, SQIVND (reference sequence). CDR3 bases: TGTGCCAGTAGTATAGGTCGGGACGGAGTACACGAGCAGTACTTC. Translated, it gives CASSIGRDGVHEQYF.

In DNA, the CDR3 is TGTGCCAGTAGGGAGTTTGGACAGGGGGAAGGCTACACCTTC. Translated, it gives CASREFGQGEGYTF. The chain couples TRBV19 to TRBJ1-2; 10 bases fit TRBD1. In germline, CDR1 is LNHDA, CDR2 SQIVND (reference sequence). The CDR3 spans 14 residues. Germline trimming cut 6 bases from V and 8 bases from J; bases unmatched to any gene: 9.

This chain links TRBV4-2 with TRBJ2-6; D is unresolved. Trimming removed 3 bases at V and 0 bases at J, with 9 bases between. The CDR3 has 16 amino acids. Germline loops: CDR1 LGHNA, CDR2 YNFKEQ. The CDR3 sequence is CASSHPTASGANVLTF. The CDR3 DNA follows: TGTGCCAGCAGCCACCCTACAGCCTCTGGGGCCAACGTCCTGACTTTC.

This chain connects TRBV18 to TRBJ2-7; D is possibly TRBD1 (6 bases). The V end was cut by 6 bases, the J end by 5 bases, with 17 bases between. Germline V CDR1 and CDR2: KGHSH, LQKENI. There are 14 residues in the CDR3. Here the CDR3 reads CASSDYPGAHEQYF. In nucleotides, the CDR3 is TGTGCCAGCTCCGACTACCCAGGGGCCCACGAGCAGTACTTC.

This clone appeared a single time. The CDR3: CASSTPSSGANVLTF. The CDR3 coding sequence is TGTGCCAGTAGTACCCCGAGCTCTGGGGCCAACGTCCTGACTTTC. The J gene is TRBJ2-6, the V gene TRBV19; D is undetermined. Germline lookup yields CDR1 LNHDA and CDR2 SQIVND (reference sequence). The V end was cut by 4 bases, the J end by 0 bases, with 7 bases between. The CDR3 loop spans 15 amino acids.